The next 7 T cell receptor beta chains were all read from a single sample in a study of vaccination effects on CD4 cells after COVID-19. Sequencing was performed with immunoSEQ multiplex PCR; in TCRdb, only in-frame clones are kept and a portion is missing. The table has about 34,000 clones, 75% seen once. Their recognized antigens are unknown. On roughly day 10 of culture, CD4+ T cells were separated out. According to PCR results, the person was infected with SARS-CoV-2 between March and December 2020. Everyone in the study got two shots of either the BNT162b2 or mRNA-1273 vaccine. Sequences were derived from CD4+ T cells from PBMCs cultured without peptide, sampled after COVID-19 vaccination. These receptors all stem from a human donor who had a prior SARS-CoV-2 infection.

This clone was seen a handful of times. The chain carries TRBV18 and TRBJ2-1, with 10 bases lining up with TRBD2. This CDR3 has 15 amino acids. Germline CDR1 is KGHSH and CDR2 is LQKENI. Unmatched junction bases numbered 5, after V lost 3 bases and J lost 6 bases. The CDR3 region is CASSPLAGVSNEQFF. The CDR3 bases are TGTGCCAGCTCACCTCTAGCGGGAGTATCCAATGAGCAGTTCTTC.

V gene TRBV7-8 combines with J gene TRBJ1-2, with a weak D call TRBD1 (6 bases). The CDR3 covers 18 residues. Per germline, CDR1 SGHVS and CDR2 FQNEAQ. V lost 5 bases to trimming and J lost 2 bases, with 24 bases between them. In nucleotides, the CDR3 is TGTGCCAGCAGCAGTGACAGGTTGGGCCTTATTAGGAACTATGGCTACACCTTC. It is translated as CASSSDRLGLIRNYGYTF.

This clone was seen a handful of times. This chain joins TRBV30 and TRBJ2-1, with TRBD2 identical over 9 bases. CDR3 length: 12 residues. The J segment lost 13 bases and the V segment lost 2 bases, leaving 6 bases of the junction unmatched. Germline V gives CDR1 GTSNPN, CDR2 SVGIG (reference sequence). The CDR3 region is CAWSWLAGTQFF. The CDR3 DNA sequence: TGTGCCTGGAGTTGGCTAGCGGGAACCCAGTTCTTC.

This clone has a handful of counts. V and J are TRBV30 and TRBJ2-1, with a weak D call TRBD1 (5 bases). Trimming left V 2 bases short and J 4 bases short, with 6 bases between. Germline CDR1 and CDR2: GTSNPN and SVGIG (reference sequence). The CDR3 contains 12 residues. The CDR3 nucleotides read TGTGCCTGGAGTTCAGGGTACAATGAGCAGTTCTTC. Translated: CAWSSGYNEQFF.

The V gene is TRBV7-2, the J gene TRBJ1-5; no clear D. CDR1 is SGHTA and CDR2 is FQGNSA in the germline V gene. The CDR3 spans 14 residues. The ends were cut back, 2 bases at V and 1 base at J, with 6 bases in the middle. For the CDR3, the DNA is TGTGCCAGCAGCTTATCTTGGAGCAATCAGCCCCAGCATTTT. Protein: CASSLSWSNQPQHF.

The CDR3 sequence: CASSLLAPGQGAYGYTF. In nucleotides, the CDR3 is TGTGCCAGCAGTTTATTAGCCCCGGGACAGGGGGCCTATGGCTACACCTTC. The rearrangement uses TRBV28 and TRBJ1-2, with 12 positions matching TRBD1. This CDR3 has 17 amino acids. V shed 1 base, J shed 4 bases, and the junction held 7 bases outside the gene matches. Germline V gene lookup returns CDR1 MDHEN and CDR2 SYDVKM.

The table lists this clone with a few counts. CDR3 sequence: CASSQVAGESYEQYF. The CDR3 nucleotides are TGTGCCAGCAGCCAAGTAGCGGGGGAATCCTACGAGCAGTACTTC. The chain is built from TRBV4-2 and TRBJ2-7; TRBD2 agrees at 9 bases. CDR3 size: 15 residues. With 1 base clipped from V and 1 base from J, the junction kept 2 bases outside the gene matches. Per the germline V gene, CDR1 is LGHNA and CDR2 is YNFKEQ.